This is a list of T cell receptor beta chains from one sample in a study. TCRdb reprocessed the RT-PCR reads via MiXCR and lists one record per CDR3 protein. Of about 680,000 distinct CDR3 sequences listed, 14% are singletons. The sequencing sample was made of memory CD4+ T cells from blood. These TCRs come from a female donor in good health, serving as a healthy control. CDR3s include the opening cysteine and the closing phenylalanine or tryptophan.

V gene: TRBV12-3/TRBV12-4
CDR3 length: 13
J gene: TRBJ1-2
CDR3 protein: CASSFGHTYGYTF

V gene: TRBV28
CDR3 length: 14
J gene: TRBJ1-1
CDR3 protein: CASSTTSGGTEAFF

V gene: TRBV11-1
CDR3 length: 14
J gene: TRBJ2-2
CDR3 protein: CASSSQGSTGELFF

V gene: TRBV20-1
CDR3 length: 14
J gene: TRBJ1-2
CDR3 protein: CSASPRDRAGGYTF

V gene: TRBV29-1
CDR3 length: 12
J gene: TRBJ2-2
CDR3 protein: CSAGRGDGELFF

V gene: TRBV28
CDR3 length: 14
J gene: TRBJ2-5
CDR3 protein: CASSLHGAGETQYF

V gene: TRBV7-2
CDR3 length: 13
J gene: TRBJ1-1
CDR3 protein: CASSLNRGIEAFF

V gene: TRBV18
CDR3 length: 13
J gene: TRBJ2-5
CDR3 protein: CASQGLALETQYF

V gene: TRBV27
CDR3 length: 14
J gene: TRBJ2-1
CDR3 protein: CASKFGTWANEQFF

V gene: TRBV5-6
CDR3 length: 15
J gene: TRBJ2-7
CDR3 protein: CASSLRGAMVYEQYF

V gene: TRBV27
CDR3 length: 17
J gene: TRBJ2-3
CDR3 protein: CASSLWLAGGSTDTQYF

V gene: TRBV7-9
CDR3 length: 15
J gene: TRBJ1-5
CDR3 protein: CASSRSALEGEPQHF

V gene: TRBV6-5
CDR3 length: 17
J gene: TRBJ1-6
CDR3 protein: CASSYWDRVSYNSPLHF

V gene: TRBV20-1
CDR3 length: 13
J gene: TRBJ2-3
CDR3 protein: CSAGLAYSDTQYF

V gene: TRBV20-1
CDR3 length: 14
J gene: TRBJ1-1
CDR3 protein: CSARDVWGPTEAFF

V gene: TRBV20-1
CDR3 length: 13
J gene: TRBJ2-1
CDR3 protein: CTALQGNYNEQFF

V gene: TRBV20-1
CDR3 length: 15
J gene: TRBJ2-3
CDR3 protein: CSARDRGRPADTQYF

V gene: TRBV7-2
CDR3 length: 13
J gene: TRBJ2-1
CDR3 protein: CASSFAMGNEQFF

V gene: TRBV12-3/TRBV12-4
CDR3 length: 14
J gene: TRBJ1-2
CDR3 protein: CASSFRQGADGYTF

V gene: TRBV11-2
CDR3 length: 15
J gene: TRBJ1-3
CDR3 protein: CASSLGLASGNTIYF

V gene: TRBV18
CDR3 length: 17
J gene: TRBJ1-5
CDR3 protein: CASSPGLGGNSNQPQHF

V gene: TRBV6-1
CDR3 length: 12
J gene: TRBJ2-7
CDR3 protein: CASVLHSYEQYF

V gene: TRBV6-5
CDR3 length: 14
J gene: TRBJ1-2
CDR3 protein: CASATGDPNYGYTF

V gene: TRBV4-3
CDR3 length: 16
J gene: TRBJ2-1
CDR3 protein: CASSPKVGGRYNEQFF

V gene: TRBV12-5
CDR3 length: 11
J gene: TRBJ2-7
CDR3 protein: CASGSGSEQYF

V gene: TRBV27
CDR3 length: 13
J gene: TRBJ1-3
CDR3 protein: CASSPSGGNTIYF

V gene: TRBV20-1
CDR3 length: 19
J gene: TRBJ2-2
CDR3 protein: CSARALRPGTSSNTGELFF

V gene: TRBV9
CDR3 length: 18
J gene: TRBJ2-6
CDR3 protein: CASSVRGGDLSGANVLTF

V gene: TRBV4-3
CDR3 length: 15
J gene: TRBJ2-3
CDR3 protein: CASSQEGSGTDTQYF